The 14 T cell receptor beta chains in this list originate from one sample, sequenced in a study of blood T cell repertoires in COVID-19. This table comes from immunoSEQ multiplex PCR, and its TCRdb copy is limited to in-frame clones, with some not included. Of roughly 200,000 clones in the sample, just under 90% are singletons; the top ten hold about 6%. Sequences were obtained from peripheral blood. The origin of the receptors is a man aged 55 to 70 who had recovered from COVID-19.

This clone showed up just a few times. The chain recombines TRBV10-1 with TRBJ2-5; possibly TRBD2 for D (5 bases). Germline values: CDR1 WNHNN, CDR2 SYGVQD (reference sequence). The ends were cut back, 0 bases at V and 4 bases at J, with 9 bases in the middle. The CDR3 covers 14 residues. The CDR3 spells CASSESRGRETQYF. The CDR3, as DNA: TGCGCCAGCAGTGAGTCGAGAGGGAGAGAGACCCAGTACTTC.

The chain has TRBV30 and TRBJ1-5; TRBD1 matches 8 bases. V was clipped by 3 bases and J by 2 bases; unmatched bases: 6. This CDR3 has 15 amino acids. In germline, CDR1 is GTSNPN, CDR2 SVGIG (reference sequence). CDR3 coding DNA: TGTGCCTGGAGATCCCCGGGACAGGGCAATCAGCCCCAGCATTTT. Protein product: CAWRSPGQGNQPQHF. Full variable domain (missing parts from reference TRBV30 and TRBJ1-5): SQTIHQWPATLVQPVGSPLSLECTVEGTSNPNLYWYRQAAGRGLQLLFYSVGIGQISSEVPQNLSASRPQDRQFILSSKKLLLSDSGFYLCAWRSPGQGNQPQHFGDGTRLSIL.

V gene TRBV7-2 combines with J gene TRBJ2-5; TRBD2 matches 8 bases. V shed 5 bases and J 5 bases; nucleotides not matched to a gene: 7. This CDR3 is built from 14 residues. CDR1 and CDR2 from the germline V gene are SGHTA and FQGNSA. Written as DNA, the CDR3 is TGTGCCAGCAGCGCCCGACTAGCGATGGAGACCCAGTACTTC. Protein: CASSARLAMETQYF.

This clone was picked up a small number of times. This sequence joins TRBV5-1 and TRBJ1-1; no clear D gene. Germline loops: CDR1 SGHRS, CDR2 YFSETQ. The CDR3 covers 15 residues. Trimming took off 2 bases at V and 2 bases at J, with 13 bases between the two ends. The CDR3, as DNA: TGCGCCAGCAGCTTAATTGAAGGCGGTAACACTGAAGCTTTCTTT. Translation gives CASSLIEGGNTEAFF.

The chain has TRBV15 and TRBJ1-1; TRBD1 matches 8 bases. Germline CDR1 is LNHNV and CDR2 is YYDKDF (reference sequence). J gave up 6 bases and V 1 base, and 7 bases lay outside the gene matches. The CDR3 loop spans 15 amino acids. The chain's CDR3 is CATSRGGLQGAEAFF. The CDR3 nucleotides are TGTGCCACCAGCAGAGGGGGCTTACAGGGGGCTGAAGCTTTCTTT.

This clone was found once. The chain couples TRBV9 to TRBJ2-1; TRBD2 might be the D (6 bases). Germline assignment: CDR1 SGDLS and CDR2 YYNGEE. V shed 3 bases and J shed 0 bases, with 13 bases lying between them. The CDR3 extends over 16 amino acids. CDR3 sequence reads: CASSGLGGTSYNEQFF. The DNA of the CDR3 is TGTGCCAGCAGCGGCCTCGGCGGGACCTCCTACAATGAGCAGTTCTTC.

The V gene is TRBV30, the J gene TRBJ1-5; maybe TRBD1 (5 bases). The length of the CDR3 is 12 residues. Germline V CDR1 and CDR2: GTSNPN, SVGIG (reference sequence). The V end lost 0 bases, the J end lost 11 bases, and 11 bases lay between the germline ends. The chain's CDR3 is CAWSVGGTAQHF. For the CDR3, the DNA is TGTGCCTGGAGTGTTGGAGGGACCGCCCAGCATTTT.

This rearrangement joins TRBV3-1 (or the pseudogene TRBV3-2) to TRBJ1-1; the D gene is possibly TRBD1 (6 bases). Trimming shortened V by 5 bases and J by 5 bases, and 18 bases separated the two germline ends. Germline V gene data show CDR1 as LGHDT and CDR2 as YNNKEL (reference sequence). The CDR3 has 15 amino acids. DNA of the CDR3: TGTGCCAGCAGCTACCACAGGGCCGAGGGGACTGAAGCTTTCTTT. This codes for CASSYHRAEGTEAFF.

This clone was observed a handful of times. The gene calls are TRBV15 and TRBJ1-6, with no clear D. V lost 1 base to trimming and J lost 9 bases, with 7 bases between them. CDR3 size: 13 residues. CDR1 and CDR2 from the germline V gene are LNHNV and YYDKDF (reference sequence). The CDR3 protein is CATSRVQSSPLHF. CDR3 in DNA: TGTGCCACCAGCAGAGTACAGTCTTCACCCCTCCACTTT.

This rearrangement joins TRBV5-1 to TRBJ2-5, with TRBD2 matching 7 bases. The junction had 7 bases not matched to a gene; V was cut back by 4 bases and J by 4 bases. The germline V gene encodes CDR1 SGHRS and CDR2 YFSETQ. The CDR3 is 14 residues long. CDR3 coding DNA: TGCGCCAGCAGCCCCTCGTCGGGGGGAGAGACCCAGTACTTC. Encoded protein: CASSPSSGGETQYF.

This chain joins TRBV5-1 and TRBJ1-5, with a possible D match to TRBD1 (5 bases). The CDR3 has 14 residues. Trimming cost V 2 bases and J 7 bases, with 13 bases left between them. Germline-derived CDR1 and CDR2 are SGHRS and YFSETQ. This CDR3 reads CASSFQGSGQPQHF. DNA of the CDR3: TGCGCCAGCAGCTTCCAGGGTTCTGGGCAGCCCCAGCATTTT.

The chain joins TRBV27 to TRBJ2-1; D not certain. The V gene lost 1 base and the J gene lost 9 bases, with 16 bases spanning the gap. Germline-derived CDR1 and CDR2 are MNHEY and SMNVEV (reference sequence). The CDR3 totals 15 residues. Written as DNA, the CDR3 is TGTGCCAGCAGTTTATTGCCCTCTCGAGCGCCTGAGCAGTTCTTC. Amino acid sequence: CASSLLPSRAPEQFF.

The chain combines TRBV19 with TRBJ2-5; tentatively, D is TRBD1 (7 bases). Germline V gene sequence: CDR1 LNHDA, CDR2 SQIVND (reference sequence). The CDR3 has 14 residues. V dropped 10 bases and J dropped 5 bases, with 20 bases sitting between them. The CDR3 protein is CATQDREVWETQYF. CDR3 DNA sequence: TGTGCCACGCAAGACAGGGAGGTATGGGAGACCCAGTACTTC.

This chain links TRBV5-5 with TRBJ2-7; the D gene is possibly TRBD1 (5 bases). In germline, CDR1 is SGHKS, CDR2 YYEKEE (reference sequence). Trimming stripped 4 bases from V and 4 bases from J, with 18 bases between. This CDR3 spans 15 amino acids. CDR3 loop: CASSSPGQKGYEQYF. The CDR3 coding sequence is TGTGCCAGCAGCAGCCCAGGGCAGAAGGGATACGAGCAGTACTTC.